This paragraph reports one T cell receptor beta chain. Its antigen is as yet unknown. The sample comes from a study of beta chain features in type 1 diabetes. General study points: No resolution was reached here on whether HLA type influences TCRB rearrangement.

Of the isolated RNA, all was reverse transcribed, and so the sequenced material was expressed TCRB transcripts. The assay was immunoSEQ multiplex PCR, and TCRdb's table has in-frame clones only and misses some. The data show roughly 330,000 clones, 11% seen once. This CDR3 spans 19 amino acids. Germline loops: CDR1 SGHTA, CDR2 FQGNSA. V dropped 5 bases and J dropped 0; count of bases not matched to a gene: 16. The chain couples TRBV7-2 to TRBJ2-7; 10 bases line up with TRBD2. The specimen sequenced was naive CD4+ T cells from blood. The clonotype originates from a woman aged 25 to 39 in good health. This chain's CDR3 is CASSPPPAGLADSSYEQYF. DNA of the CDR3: TGTGCCAGCAGCCCTCCTCCGGCTGGACTAGCGGACTCCTCCTACGAGCAGTACTTC.